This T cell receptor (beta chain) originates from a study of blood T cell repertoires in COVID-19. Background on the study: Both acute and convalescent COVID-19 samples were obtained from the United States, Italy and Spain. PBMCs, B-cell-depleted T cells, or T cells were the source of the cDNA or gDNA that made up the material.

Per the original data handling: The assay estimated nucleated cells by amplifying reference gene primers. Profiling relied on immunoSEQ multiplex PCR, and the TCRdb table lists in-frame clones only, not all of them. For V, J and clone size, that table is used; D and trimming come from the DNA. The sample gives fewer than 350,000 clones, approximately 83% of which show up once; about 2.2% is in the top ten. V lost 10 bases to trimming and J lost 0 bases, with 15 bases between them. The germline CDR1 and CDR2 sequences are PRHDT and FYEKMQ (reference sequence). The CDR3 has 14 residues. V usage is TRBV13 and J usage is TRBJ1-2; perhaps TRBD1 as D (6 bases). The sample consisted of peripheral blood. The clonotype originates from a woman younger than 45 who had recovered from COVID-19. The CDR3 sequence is CATQTAGANYGYTF. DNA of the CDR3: TGTGCCACCCAGACCGCAGGGGCTAACTATGGCTACACCTTC. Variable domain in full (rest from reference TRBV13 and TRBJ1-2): AAGVIQSPRHLIKEKRETATLKCYPIPRHDTVYWYQQGPGQDPQFLISFYEKMQSDKGSIPDRFSAQQFSDYHSELNMSSLELGDSALYFCATQTAGANYGYTFGSGTRLTVV.